The 19 T cell receptor beta chains below come from one sample, sequenced in a study of cytomegalovirus exposure and HLA in healthy donors. Amplification used 60 Vbeta primers and 13 Jbeta primers. TCRdb's table, derived via immunoSEQ multiplex PCR, lists solely in-frame clones and lacks some. The sample consists of approximately 150,000 clones, more than 70% of them appearing once. The sample was PBMCs. These receptors came from a male donor in good health and CMV-seronegative.

This rearrangement joins TRBV19 to TRBJ1-1; TRBD1 agrees at 8 bases. The V and J ends lost 8 bases and 4 bases, in that order; junction bases with no gene match: 9. The germline CDR1 and CDR2 sequences are LNHDA and SQIVND (reference sequence). This CDR3 is 14 amino acids long. This CDR3 is CASSSTGGVTEAFF. Here the CDR3 DNA reads TGTGCCAGTTCCTCAACAGGGGGAGTCACTGAAGCTTTCTTT.

V gene TRBV25-1 combines with J gene TRBJ2-5; tentatively, D is TRBD2 (6 bases). CDR3 length: 15 amino acids. Trimming shortened V by 3 bases and J by 5 bases, and 16 bases separated the two germline ends. CDR1 and CDR2 from the germline V gene are MGHDK and SYGVNS. CDR3 coding DNA: TGTGCCAGCAGTGATGTGCGGGATTCGGGGGAGACCCAGTACTTC. It is translated as CASSDVRDSGETQYF.

V gene TRBV28 combines with J gene TRBJ2-7; TRBD2 agrees at 15 bases. The CDR3 extends over 17 amino acids. Germline CDR1 reads MDHEN; CDR2 reads SYDVKM. The junction had 11 bases not matched to a gene; V was cut back by 5 bases and J by 6 bases. The CDR3 DNA follows: TGTGCCAGCAGTCCCTCGGGACTAGCGGGAGGATGGAGCGAGCAGTACTTC. The encoded protein is CASSPSGLAGGWSEQYF.

The chain recombines TRBV6-5 with TRBJ1-2, with D tentatively TRBD1 (5 bases). The V end lost 4 bases, the J end lost 2 bases, and 14 bases lay between the germline ends. The CDR3 sequence is 15 residues long. The germline CDR1 and CDR2 sequences are MNHEY and SVGAGI. CDR3 protein: CASSFDRGRNYGYTF. DNA for the CDR3: TGTGCCAGCAGTTTCGACCGGGGGAGGAACTATGGCTACACCTTC.

The chain has TRBV9 and TRBJ2-1; 10 nucleotides align to TRBD2. After removal of 4 bases from V and 9 bases from J, the junction contained 13 bases not matched to a gene. Germline V gives CDR1 SGDLS, CDR2 YYNGEE. This CDR3 is 16 amino acids long. CDR3: CASSPLSGGTGGEQFF. The CDR3 DNA sequence: TGTGCCAGCAGCCCCCTTAGCGGGGGGACCGGCGGTGAGCAGTTCTTC. The complete variable domain, with remaining parts taken from reference TRBV9 and TRBJ2-1, reads DSGVTQTPKHLITATGQRVTLRCSPRSGDLSVYWYQQSLDQGLQFLIQYYNGEERAKGNILERFSAQQFPDLHSELNLSSLELGDSALYFCASSPLSGGTGGEQFFGPGTRLTVL.

The rearrangement uses TRBV6-6 and TRBJ1-1; unclear D gene. The CDR3 has 13 residues. Trimming took 0 bases from V and 7 from J, leaving 9 bases between them. In germline, CDR1 is MNHNY, CDR2 SVGAGI (reference sequence). The chain's CDR3 is CASSYSGGREAFF. Written as DNA, the CDR3 is TGTGCCAGCAGTTACTCAGGCGGGCGTGAAGCTTTCTTT.

The V call is TRBV5-1, the J call TRBJ1-6; 9 nucleotides line up with TRBD1. Germline-derived CDR1 and CDR2 are SGHRS and YFSETQ. J was trimmed by 8 bases and V by 4 bases; bases with no gene match: 10. The CDR3 extends over 16 amino acids. The CDR3 reads CASSPPGQGFDSPLHF. The CDR3 nucleotides read TGCGCCAGCAGCCCCCCGGGACAGGGCTTTGATTCACCCCTCCACTTT.

This clone was seen only once. Here the CDR3 reads CAWGTGAEAFF. CDR3 in DNA: TGTGCCTGGGGGACAGGCGCTGAAGCTTTCTTT. J is TRBJ1-1 and V is TRBV30; 8 positions agree with TRBD1. This CDR3 spans 11 amino acids. V shed 5 bases and J 6 bases; nucleotides not matched to a gene: 2. Per the germline V gene, CDR1 is GTSNPN and CDR2 is SVGIG (reference sequence).

The genes are TRBV7-3 and TRBJ1-2; 9 bases line up with TRBD1. The junction had 10 bases not matched to a gene; V was cut back by 4 bases and J by 4 bases. This CDR3 region has 16 residues. Germline V CDR1 and CDR2: SGHTA, FQGTGA. The CDR3 nucleotides read TGTGCCAGCAGCTCTCAGTCCCGGGACAGGGCCTATGGCTACACCTTC. The encoded protein is CASSSQSRDRAYGYTF.

The rearrangement uses TRBV7-6 and TRBJ2-7; 7 bases line up with TRBD2. J lost 1 base, V lost 3 bases, and 3 bases had no gene match. Germline V gene data show CDR1 as SGHVS and CDR2 as FNYEAQ. The CDR3 runs to 14 residues. In DNA form, the CDR3 reads TGTGCCAGCAGCTTTGGTAGCGGGTCCTACGAGCAGTACTTC. It translates to CASSFGSGSYEQYF.

The CDR3 DNA reads as TGTGCCATCAAAGGCGGGACAGGGAAGGGAACTGAAGCTTTCTTT. Translation: CAIKGGTGKGTEAFF. The V gene is TRBV10-3, the J gene TRBJ1-1; TRBD1 matches 9 bases. The junction had 11 bases not matched to a gene; V was cut back by 7 bases and J by 5 bases. The length of the CDR3 is 15 residues. Germline CDR1 is ENHRY and CDR2 is SYGVKD.

The V call is TRBV13, the J call TRBJ2-1; 9 positions agree with TRBD2. V lost 2 bases to trimming and J lost 5 bases; unmatched junction nucleotides: 4. Germline values: CDR1 PRHDT, CDR2 FYEKMQ (reference sequence). This CDR3 is built from 15 residues. CDR3 sequence reads: CASSLRASGNNEQFF. The CDR3 region has the DNA TGTGCCAGCAGCTTACGGGCTAGCGGGAACAATGAGCAGTTCTTC. Variable domain in full (rest from reference TRBV13 and TRBJ2-1): AAGVIQSPRHLIKEKRETATLKCYPIPRHDTVYWYQQGPGQDPQFLISFYEKMQSDKGSIPDRFSAQQFSDYHSELNMSSLELGDSALYFCASSLRASGNNEQFFGPGTRLTVL.

The genes are TRBV18 and TRBJ1-2; D gene unclear. V dropped 0 bases and J dropped 4 bases, with 9 bases sitting between them. Germline-derived CDR1 and CDR2 are KGHSH and LQKENI. This CDR3 region has 14 residues. As DNA, the CDR3 is TGTGCCAGCTCACCACCGGCAGGTCGCTATGGCTACACCTTC. Its translation is CASSPPAGRYGYTF. Variable domain in full (rest from reference TRBV18 and TRBJ1-2): NAGVMQNPRHLVRRRGQEARLRCSPMKGHSHVYWYRQLPEEGLKFMVYLQKENIIDESGMPKERFSAEFPKEGPSILRIQQVVRGDSAAYFCASSPPAGRYGYTFGSGTRLTVV.

The rearrangement links TRBV7-3 to TRBJ2-3, with 9 bases matching TRBD1. CDR3 length: 17 amino acids. Per germline, CDR1 SGHTA and CDR2 FQGTGA. The J segment lost 3 bases and the V segment lost 5 bases, leaving 12 bases of the junction unmatched. The CDR3 reads CASSPTGTGRMTDTQYF. In DNA, the CDR3 is TGTGCCAGCAGCCCTACGGGGACAGGGCGGATGACAGATACGCAGTATTTT.

Details on this clone: At the DNA level, this CDR3 is encoded by other sequences in the same sample as well. The chain couples TRBV7-2 to TRBJ1-1; D is uncertain. The germline CDR1 and CDR2 sequences are SGHTA and FQGNSA. The CDR3 extends over 13 amino acids. V gave up 1 base and J gave up 1 base, with 4 bases separating them. The CDR3 DNA reads as TGTGCCAGCAGCTTAGGACAGAACACTGAAGCTTTCTTT. It is translated as CASSLGQNTEAFF.

V gene TRBV19 combines with J gene TRBJ2-7, with 9 positions matching TRBD2. The trim removed 9 bases at V and 2 bases at J, leaving 17 bases unmatched. The CDR3 consists of 17 residues. CDR1 LNHDA and CDR2 SQIVND come from the germline V gene (reference sequence). For the CDR3, the DNA is TGTGCCAGCAGTCGTTCCGCTAGCGGGACACTTACCTACGAGCAGTACTTC. It specifies CASSRSASGTLTYEQYF.

The gene calls are TRBV19 and TRBJ2-1; 11 positions agree with TRBD2. Trimming at V came to 7 bases and at J to 4 bases, leaving 6 bases not matched to a gene. CDR3 length equals 15 residues. Germline CDR1 is LNHDA and CDR2 is SQIVND (reference sequence). The CDR3 loop reads CASTDSGRVYNEQFF. The CDR3 coding sequence is TGTGCCAGTACTGATAGCGGGAGGGTATACAATGAGCAGTTCTTC. Together with reference TRBV19 and TRBJ2-1, the CDR3 gives the full variable domain: DGGITQSPKYLFRKEGQNVTLSCEQNLNHDAMYWYRQDPGQGLRLIYYSQIVNDFQKGDIAEGYSVSREKKESFPLTVTSAQKNPTAFYLCASTDSGRVYNEQFFGPGTRLTVL.

The chain uses TRBV2 and TRBJ1-1; D possibly corresponds to TRBD1 (5 bases). Trimming cost V 2 bases and J 4 bases, with 14 bases left between them. Germline CDR1 is SNHLY and CDR2 is FYNNEI. There are 15 residues in the CDR3. In DNA, the CDR3 is TGTGCCAGCAGTGAAATACAGGTTGGACGCACTGAAGCTTTCTTT. Amino acids: CASSEIQVGRTEAFF.

The V and J genes are TRBV19 and TRBJ2-5; D remains ambiguous. V lost 4 bases and J lost 5, with 14 bases in between. Germline V gives CDR1 LNHDA, CDR2 SQIVND (reference sequence). This CDR3 region has 14 residues. DNA of the CDR3: TGTGCCAGTAGTAGTAAGGCGGTAAGGGAGACCCAGTACTTC. It specifies CASSSKAVRETQYF.